This TCR beta chain comes out of a study of breast tumors, draining lymph nodes, adjacent tissues. Samples came from axillary lymph nodes draining the breast cancer. This clonotype was detected many times. Its cognate antigen is unknown. Using its own MiXCR run on the multiplex PCR reads, TCRdb lists one record per CDR3 protein. The sample records about 230,000 distinct CDR3 sequences, about 32% being singletons. Study outcomes and limitations: Compared with basal-like, luminal-like tumors shared significantly more repertoire with nontumor tissue.

Sequenced: axillary lymph node tissue. This receptor was identified in a female donor with breast cancer. Some clones in this sample may be carry-over from other donors' samples.

The CDR3 is CASSTTGESYEQYF. For the CDR3, the DNA is TGTGCCAGCAGTACCACAGGGGAGTCCTACGAGCAGTACTTC. The chain links TRBV28 to TRBJ2-7; 7 bases map to TRBD1. Germline V gene lookup returns CDR1 MDHEN and CDR2 SYDVKM. The CDR3 length is 14 residues. V trimming: 5 bases; J trimming: 1 base; junction bases outside the gene matches: 5. Supplemented by reference TRBV28 and TRBJ2-7, the full variable domain reads DVKVTQSSRYLVKRTGEKVFLECVQDMDHENMFWYRQDPGLGLRLIYFSYDVKMKEKGDIPEGYSVSREKKERFSLILESASTNQTSMYLCASSTTGESYEQYFGPGTRLTVT.